The sequence of this TCR beta chain was determined in a study of T cell responses to AZD1222 COVID-19 vaccine. This CDR3 spans 14 amino acids. CDR1 and CDR2 (germline): SNHLY, FYNNEI. The V gene lost 5 bases and the J gene lost 0 bases, with 10 bases spanning the gap. Comment on this clone: Its antigen is not identified.

Data came from immunoSEQ multiplex PCR; TCRdb stores just in-frame clones and leaves some out. The top ten hold approximately 14% of the sample, which has 45,000 to 70,000 clones, about 90% seen once. Overall study findings and caveats: Spike-specific TCR breadth and depth went up after people got two AZD1222 doses. Donors were chiefly white British, with a greater number of females, and clonal diversity was perhaps underestimated. Among spike-specific TCRs, nearly half reportedly target unmutated variant regions.

This clonotype originated in an adult who received the AZD1222 COVID-19 vaccine. This specimen was peripheral blood, taken 28 days after the second AZD1222 dose. The chain employs TRBV2 and TRBJ1-2; the D is unclear. The CDR3 region has the DNA TGTGCCAGCAGTCAGGTCGGAGCTAACTATGGCTACACCTTC. Translating it yields CASSQVGANYGYTF. The variable domain in full, completed from reference TRBV2 and TRBJ1-2, reads EPEVTQTPSHQVTQMGQEVILRCVPISNHLYFYWYRQILGQKVEFLVSFYNNEISEKSEIFDDQFSVERPDGSNFTLKIRSTKLEDSAMYFCASSQVGANYGYTFGSGTRLTVV.